This T cell receptor (beta chain) is drawn from a study of blood T cell repertoires in COVID-19. The overall study: PBMCs, B-cell-depleted T cells, or T cells were the source of the cDNA or gDNA that made up the material.

The CDR3 extends over 16 amino acids. In germline, CDR1 is MDHEN, CDR2 SYDVKM. The V and J ends lost 2 bases and 0 bases respectively, with 13 bases between them. Per the original methods: Amplified reference gene primers provided the basis for estimating nucleated cell counts. The assay was immunoSEQ multiplex PCR, and TCRdb's table has in-frame clones only and misses some. That table is the source of V, J and clone size, and D and trimming were worked out from the DNA. The repertoire has roughly 100,000 clones, around nine tenths of them found once; the top ten carry roughly a sixth. This receptor was obtained from a woman of 80 years or more with acute or convalescent COVID-19. The sequenced sample consisted of peripheral blood. The rearrangement joins TRBV28 to TRBJ1-2; the D gene is possibly TRBD1 (5 bases). Here the CDR3 DNA reads TGTGCCAGCAGTTTACAGGTCGGCAGGGCTAACTATGGCTACACCTTC. The encoded protein is CASSLQVGRANYGYTF.